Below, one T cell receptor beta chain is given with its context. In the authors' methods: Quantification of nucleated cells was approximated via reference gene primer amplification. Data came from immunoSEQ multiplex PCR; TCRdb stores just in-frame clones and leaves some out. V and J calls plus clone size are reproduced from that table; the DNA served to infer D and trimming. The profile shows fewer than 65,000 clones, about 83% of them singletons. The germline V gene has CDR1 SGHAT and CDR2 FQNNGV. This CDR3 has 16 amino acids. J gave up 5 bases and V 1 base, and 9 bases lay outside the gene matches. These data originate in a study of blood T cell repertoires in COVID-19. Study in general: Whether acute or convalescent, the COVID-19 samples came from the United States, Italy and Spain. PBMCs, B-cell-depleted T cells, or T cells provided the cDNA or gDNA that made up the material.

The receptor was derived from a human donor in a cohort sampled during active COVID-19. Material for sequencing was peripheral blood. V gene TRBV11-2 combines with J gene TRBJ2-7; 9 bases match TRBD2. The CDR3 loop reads CASSLVYGLAGDEQYF. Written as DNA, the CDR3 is TGTGCCAGCAGCTTAGTTTATGGTTTAGCGGGGGACGAGCAGTACTTC.